A single sample gave rise to the 11 T cell receptor beta chains below, sequenced in a study of blood T cell repertoires in COVID-19. Method: immunoSEQ multiplex PCR; TCRdb's copy keeps in-frame clones and lacks some. The table records 300,000 to 400,000 clones, 80% to 90% of them present only once. The sample was peripheral blood. These TCRs come from a woman aged 45 to 65 who had recovered from COVID-19.

This chain joins TRBV11-3 and TRBJ2-5; TRBD2 is a possible D gene (6 bases). V lost 5 bases to trimming and J lost 5 bases, with 18 bases between them. In germline, CDR1 is SGHNT, CDR2 YENEEA. The CDR3 spans 15 residues. The CDR3 bases are TGTGCCAGCAGCGCCCGATCGGGACTTCGGGAGACCCAGTACTTC. Amino acid sequence: CASSARSGLRETQYF.

The chain recombines TRBV5-8 with TRBJ1-6; 7 bases map to TRBD1. The V gene end was trimmed by 2 bases and the J gene end by 5 bases; junction bases not matched to a gene: 7. Germline values: CDR1 SGHTS, CDR2 YDEGEE. The CDR3 contains 16 residues. CDR3 sequence reads: CASSLHTGDHNSPLHF. The CDR3 nucleotides read TGTGCCAGCAGCTTACATACAGGGGACCATAATTCACCCCTCCACTTT.

This chain links TRBV3-1 (or the pseudogene TRBV3-2) with TRBJ1-5, with a tentative D call TRBD1 (5 bases). The CDR3 contains 15 residues. V lost 1 base, J lost 7 bases, and 14 bases lay in between. CDR1 and CDR2 from the germline V gene are LGHDT and YNNKEL (reference sequence). CDR3 loop: CASSQGPAGGQPQHF. The CDR3 DNA reads TGTGCCAGCAGCCAAGGGCCTGCCGGGGGACAGCCCCAGCATTTT.

The rearrangement links TRBV27 to TRBJ1-2, with 9 bases fitting TRBD1. This CDR3 is 13 amino acids long. The germline V gene encodes CDR1 MNHEY and CDR2 SMNVEV (reference sequence). J was trimmed by 2 bases and V by 11 bases; bases with no gene match: 6. The CDR3 sequence is CASGTGKNYGYTF. As DNA, the CDR3 is TGTGCCTCCGGGACAGGGAAAAACTATGGCTACACCTTC.

To note about this clone: Distinct nucleotide sequences in the sample also encode this CDR3. The chain is built from TRBV18 and TRBJ1-1; D call uncertain. V lost 2 bases and J 6 bases, leaving 7 bases between the germline ends. This CDR3 has 12 residues. Germline lookup yields CDR1 KGHSH and CDR2 LQKENI. The CDR3 loop is CASSPSRSEAFF. CDR3 DNA sequence: TGTGCCAGCTCACCATCCCGGTCTGAAGCTTTCTTT. Full variable domain (rest looked up from reference TRBV18 and TRBJ1-1): NAGVMQNPRHLVRRRGQEARLRCSPMKGHSHVYWYRQLPEEGLKFMVYLQKENIIDESGMPKERFSAEFPKEGPSILRIQQVVRGDSAAYFCASSPSRSEAFFGQGTRLTVV.

This clone was recorded a few times. The V call is TRBV4-3, the J call TRBJ1-2; TRBD1 might be the D (5 bases). The germline CDR1 and CDR2 sequences are LGHNA and YSLEER. The CDR3 is 15 residues long. V was shortened by 0 bases and J by 5 bases, with 13 bases between the two germline ends. The DNA for the CDR3 is TGCGCCAGCAGCCAAGATGTAAGGGGAGGGTATGGCTACACCTTC. This sequence encodes CASSQDVRGGYGYTF.

The chain employs TRBV30 and TRBJ1-2; unclear D gene. Germline CDR1 reads GTSNPN; CDR2 reads SVGIG (reference sequence). Trimming removed 0 bases at V and 1 base at J, with 3 bases between. This CDR3 is 12 amino acids long. The CDR3 loop reads CAWSVINYGYTF. For the CDR3, the DNA is TGTGCCTGGAGTGTTATTAACTATGGCTACACCTTC.

The genes are TRBV10-3 and TRBJ1-2; 7 nucleotides agree with TRBD1. J lost 6 bases, V lost 2 bases, and 12 bases had no gene match. Looked up from germline, CDR1 is ENHRY and CDR2 is SYGVKD. The CDR3 totals 16 residues. The CDR3 DNA follows: TGTGCCATCAGTGAGACCTATACAGGGGTAGCAGATGGCTACACCTTC. It encodes CAISETYTGVADGYTF.

This chain uses TRBV9 with TRBJ1-1; a weak D match, TRBD1 (5 bases). The V and J ends lost 4 bases and 3 bases respectively, with 16 bases between them. CDR1 SGDLS and CDR2 YYNGEE come from the germline V gene. This CDR3 spans 15 amino acids. This CDR3 reads CASSPLVSGDTEAFF. The CDR3 DNA reads TGTGCCAGCAGCCCTCTGGTTTCGGGGGACACTGAAGCTTTCTTT.

Remarks on this clone: An end of the junction does not agree with germline; a read error may underlie this. In the same sample, other DNA sequences code for this CDR3. The V gene is TRBV7-2, the J gene TRBJ1-4; D ambiguous. CDR1 and CDR2 (germline): SGHTA, FQGNSA. This CDR3 comprises 14 residues. The CDR3 spells CASSLGGTNEKLFF. CDR3 bases: TGTGCCAGCAGTTTAGGCGGAACTAATGAAAAACTGTTTTTT. Drawing the rest from reference TRBV7-2 and TRBJ1-4, the complete variable domain is GAGVSQSPSNKVTEKGKDVELRCDPISGHTALYWYRQSLGQGLEFLIYFQGNSAPDKSGLPSDRFSAERTGGSVSTLTIQRTQQEDSAVYLCASSLGGTNEKLFFGSGTQLSVL.

This clone has just one count. The chain links TRBV7-9 to TRBJ1-1; D uncertain. Germline V gene data show CDR1 as SEHNR and CDR2 as FQNEAQ (reference sequence). The V gene lost 4 bases and the J gene lost 0 bases, with 18 bases spanning the gap. CDR3 length equals 17 residues. The DNA for the CDR3 is TGTGCCAGCAGCTCCCGCCAAGGAGGTCTGATGAACACTGAAGCTTTCTTT. Protein: CASSSRQGGLMNTEAFF.